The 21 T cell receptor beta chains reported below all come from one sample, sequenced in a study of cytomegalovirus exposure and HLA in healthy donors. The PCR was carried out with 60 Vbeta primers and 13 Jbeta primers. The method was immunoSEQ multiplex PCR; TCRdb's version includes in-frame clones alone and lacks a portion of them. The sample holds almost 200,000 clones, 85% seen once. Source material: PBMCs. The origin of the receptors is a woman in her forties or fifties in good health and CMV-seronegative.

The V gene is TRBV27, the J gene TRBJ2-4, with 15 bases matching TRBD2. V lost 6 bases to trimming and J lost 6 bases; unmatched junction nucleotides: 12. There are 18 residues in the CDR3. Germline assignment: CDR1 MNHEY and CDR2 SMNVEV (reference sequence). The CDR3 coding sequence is TGTGCCAGCAGCGTAATAGGACTAGCGGGAGGGCCGGGAAACATTCAGTACTTC. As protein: CASSVIGLAGGPGNIQYF.

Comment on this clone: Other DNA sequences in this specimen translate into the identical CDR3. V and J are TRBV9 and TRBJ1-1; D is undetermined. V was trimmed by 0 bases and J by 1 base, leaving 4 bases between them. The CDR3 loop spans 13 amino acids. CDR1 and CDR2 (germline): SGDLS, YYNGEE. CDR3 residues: CASSVGRNTEAFF. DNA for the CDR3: TGTGCCAGCAGCGTAGGGAGGAACACTGAAGCTTTCTTT. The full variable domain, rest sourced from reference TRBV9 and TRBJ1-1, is DSGVTQTPKHLITATGQRVTLRCSPRSGDLSVYWYQQSLDQGLQFLIQYYNGEERAKGNILERFSAQQFPDLHSELNLSSLELGDSALYFCASSVGRNTEAFFGQGTRLTVV.

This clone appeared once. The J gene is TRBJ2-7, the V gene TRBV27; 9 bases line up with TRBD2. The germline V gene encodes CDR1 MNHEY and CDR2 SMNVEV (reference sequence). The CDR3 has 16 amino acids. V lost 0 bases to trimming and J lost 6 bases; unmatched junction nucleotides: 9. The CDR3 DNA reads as TGTGCCAGCAGTTTATCGAGGCTAGCGGGGACTGGCGAGCAGTACTTC. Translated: CASSLSRLAGTGEQYF.

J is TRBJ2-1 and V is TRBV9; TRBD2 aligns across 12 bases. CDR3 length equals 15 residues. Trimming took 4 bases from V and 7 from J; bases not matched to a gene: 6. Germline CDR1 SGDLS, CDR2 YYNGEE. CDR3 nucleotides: TGTGCCAGCAGCTCCCGGACTAGCGGGAAAAATGAGCAGTTCTTC. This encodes CASSSRTSGKNEQFF.

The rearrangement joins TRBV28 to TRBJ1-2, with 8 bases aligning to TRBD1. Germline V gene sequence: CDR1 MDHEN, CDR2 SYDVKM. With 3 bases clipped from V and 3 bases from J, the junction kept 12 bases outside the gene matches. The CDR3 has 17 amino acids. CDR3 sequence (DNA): TGTGCCAGCAGTTTCCCTCTTGGACAGGGTAATGACTATGGCTACACCTTC. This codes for CASSFPLGQGNDYGYTF.

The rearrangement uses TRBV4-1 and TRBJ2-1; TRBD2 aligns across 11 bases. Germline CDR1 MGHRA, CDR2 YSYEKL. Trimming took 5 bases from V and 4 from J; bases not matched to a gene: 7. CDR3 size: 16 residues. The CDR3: CASSGRLAGQYNEQFF. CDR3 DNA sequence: TGCGCCAGCAGCGGACGACTAGCGGGACAGTACAATGAGCAGTTCTTC.

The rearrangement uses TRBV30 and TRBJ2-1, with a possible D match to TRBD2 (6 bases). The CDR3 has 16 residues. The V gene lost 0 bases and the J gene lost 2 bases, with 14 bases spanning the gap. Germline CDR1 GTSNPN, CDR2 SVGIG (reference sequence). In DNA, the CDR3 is TGTGCCTGGAGTGTACGGTCGGGAGTTCCCTACAATGAGCAGTTCTTC. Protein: CAWSVRSGVPYNEQFF.

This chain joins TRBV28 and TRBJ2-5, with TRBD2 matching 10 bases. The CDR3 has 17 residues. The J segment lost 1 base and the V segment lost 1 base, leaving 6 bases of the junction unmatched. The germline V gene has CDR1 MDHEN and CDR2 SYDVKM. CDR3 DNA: TGTGCCAGCAGTTTATCCCGGACTAGCGGAACCCAAGAGACCCAGTACTTC. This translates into CASSLSRTSGTQETQYF.

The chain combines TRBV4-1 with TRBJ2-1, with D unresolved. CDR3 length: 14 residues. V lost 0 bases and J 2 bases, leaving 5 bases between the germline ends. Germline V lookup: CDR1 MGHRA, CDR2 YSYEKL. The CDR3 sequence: CASSQDLTYNEQFF. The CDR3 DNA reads TGCGCCAGCAGCCAAGATCTTACCTACAATGAGCAGTTCTTC.

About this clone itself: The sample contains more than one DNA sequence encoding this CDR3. The CDR3 bases are TGCGCCAGCAGCCAAGAAGATCGTAGCGGAAGTATGACAGATACGCAGTATTTT. Its protein is CASSQEDRSGSMTDTQYF. The rearrangement uses TRBV4-1 and TRBJ2-3; the D gene is possibly TRBD2 (6 bases). The CDR3 loop spans 18 amino acids. V lost 0 bases to trimming and J lost 3 bases, with 19 bases between them. In germline, CDR1 is MGHRA, CDR2 YSYEKL.

The CDR3 loop reads CASSYSISSGNTIYF. CDR3 sequence (DNA): TGTGCCAGCAGTTACTCCATTTCCTCTGGAAACACCATATATTTT. The genes are TRBV6-5 and TRBJ1-3, with D unclear. The germline V gene has CDR1 MNHEY and CDR2 SVGAGI. With 0 bases removed from V and 0 bases from J, the gap between germline ends came to 6 bases. The CDR3 extends over 15 amino acids.

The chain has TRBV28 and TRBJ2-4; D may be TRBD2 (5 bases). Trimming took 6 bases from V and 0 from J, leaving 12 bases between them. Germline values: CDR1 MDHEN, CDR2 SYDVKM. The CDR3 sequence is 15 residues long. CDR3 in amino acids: CASSPGIIAKNIQYF. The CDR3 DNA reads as TGTGCCAGCAGCCCGGGGATAATAGCCAAAAACATTCAGTACTTC.

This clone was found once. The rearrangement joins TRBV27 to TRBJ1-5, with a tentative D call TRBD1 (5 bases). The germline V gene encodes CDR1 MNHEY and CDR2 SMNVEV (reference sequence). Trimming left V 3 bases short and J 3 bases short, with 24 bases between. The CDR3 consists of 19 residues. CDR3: CASSFRATVSGPNNQPQHF. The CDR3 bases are TGTGCCAGCAGTTTTAGGGCGACAGTCTCCGGGCCAAACAATCAGCCCCAGCATTTT.

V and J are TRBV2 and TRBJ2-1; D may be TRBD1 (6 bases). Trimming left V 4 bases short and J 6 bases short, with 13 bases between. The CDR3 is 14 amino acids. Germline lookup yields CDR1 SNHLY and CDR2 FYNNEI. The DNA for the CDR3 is TGTGCCAGCAGTGCGGGACCAGGGGTCAATGAGCAGTTCTTC. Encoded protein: CASSAGPGVNEQFF.

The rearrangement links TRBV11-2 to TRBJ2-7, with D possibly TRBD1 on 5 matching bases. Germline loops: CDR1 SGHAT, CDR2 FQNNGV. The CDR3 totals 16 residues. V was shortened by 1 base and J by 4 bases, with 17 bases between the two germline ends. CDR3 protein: CASSLGCRQGGYEQYF. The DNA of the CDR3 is TGTGCCAGCAGCTTAGGGTGTCGGCAGGGCGGTTACGAGCAGTACTTC.

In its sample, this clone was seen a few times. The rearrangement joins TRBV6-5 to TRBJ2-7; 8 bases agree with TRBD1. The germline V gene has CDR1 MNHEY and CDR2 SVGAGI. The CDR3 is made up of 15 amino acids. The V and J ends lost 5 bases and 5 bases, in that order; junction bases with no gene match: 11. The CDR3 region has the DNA TGTGCCAGCAGTACCTCGACAGGGGATATCAACGAGCAGTACTTC. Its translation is CASSTSTGDINEQYF.

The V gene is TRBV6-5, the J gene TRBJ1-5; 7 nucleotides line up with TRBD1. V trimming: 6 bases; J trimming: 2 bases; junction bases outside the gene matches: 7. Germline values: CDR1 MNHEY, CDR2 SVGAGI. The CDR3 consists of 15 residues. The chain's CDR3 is CASRKGAVRNQPQHF. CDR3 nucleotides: TGTGCCAGCAGGAAGGGGGCTGTGCGCAATCAGCCCCAGCATTTT.

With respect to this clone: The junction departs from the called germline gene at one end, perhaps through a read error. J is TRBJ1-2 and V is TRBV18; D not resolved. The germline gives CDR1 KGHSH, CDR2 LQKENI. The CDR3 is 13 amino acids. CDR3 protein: CASSPPHQDGYTF. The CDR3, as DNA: TGTGCCAGCTCCCCACCCCACCAGGATGGCTACACCTTC.

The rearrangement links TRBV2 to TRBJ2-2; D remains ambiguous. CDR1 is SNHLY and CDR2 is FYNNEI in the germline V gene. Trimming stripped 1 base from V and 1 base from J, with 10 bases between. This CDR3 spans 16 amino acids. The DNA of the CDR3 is TGTGCCAGCAGTGAAGTTGGGCCTTTGAACACCGGGGAGCTGTTTTTT. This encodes CASSEVGPLNTGELFF.

The CDR3 here is CSASGTGGSNQPQHF. The DNA of the CDR3 is TGCAGCGCCTCCGGGACAGGGGGGAGCAATCAGCCCCAGCATTTT. The chain uses TRBV29-1 and TRBJ1-5, with 11 bases identical to TRBD1. The junction had 6 bases not matched to a gene; V was cut back by 7 bases and J by 1 base. The CDR3 length is 15 residues. Germline values: CDR1 SQVTM, CDR2 ANQGSEA.

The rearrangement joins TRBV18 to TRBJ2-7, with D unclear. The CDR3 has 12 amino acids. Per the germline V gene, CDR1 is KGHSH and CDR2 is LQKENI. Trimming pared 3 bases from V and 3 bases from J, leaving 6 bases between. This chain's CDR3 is CASSPNHYEQYF. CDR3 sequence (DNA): TGTGCCAGCTCACCCAATCACTACGAGCAGTACTTC.